The 19 T cell receptor beta chains given below trace back to one sample, sequenced in a study of vaccination effects on CD4 cells after COVID-19. This table comes from immunoSEQ multiplex PCR, and its TCRdb copy is limited to in-frame clones, with some not included. The sample includes tens of thousands of clones, approximately 79% of them seen just once. Viral peptide pool expansion of antigen-specific CD4+ T cells preceded sequencing in the ViraFEST assay. CD4+ T cell isolation took place after 10 days of culture. None of these healthy vaccinees had been infected with SARS-CoV-2 before vaccination. For these receptors, no antigen is known. Sample: CD4+ T cells from PBMCs cultured with HCoV-OC43 spike peptides, taken before COVID-19 vaccination. The subset is: HCoV-OC43 spike overlapping peptide pool stimulation. These receptors came from a human donor who received a COVID-19 vaccine.

This chain links TRBV6-5 with TRBJ2-4, with D possibly TRBD1 on 5 matching bases. The germline V and J ends were trimmed by 8 bases and 3 bases, with 11 bases remaining between them. CDR3 length: 13 residues. Germline-derived CDR1 and CDR2 are MNHEY and SVGAGI. The chain's CDR3 is CASEEGVKNIQYF. The DNA of the CDR3 is TGTGCCAGCGAGGAAGGGGTCAAAAACATTCAGTACTTC.

A few counts support this clone. The chain links TRBV4-1 to TRBJ1-4, with D possibly TRBD1 on 6 matching bases. The V end lost 1 base, the J end lost 10 bases, and 19 bases lay between the germline ends. CDR3 length: 16 residues. Germline values: CDR1 MGHRA, CDR2 YSYEKL. CDR3 coding DNA: TGCGCCAGCAGCCAAGTTGACGGGGGGCGCTTCTTAAAACTGTTTTTT. It yields the protein CASSQVDGGRFLKLFF.

The chain has TRBV5-1 and TRBJ2-3; D not certain. The CDR3 length is 16 residues. V was cut by 4 bases and J by 0 bases, with 15 bases left in between. The germline V gene encodes CDR1 SGHRS and CDR2 YFSETQ. CDR3: CASSPLGGTSTDTQYF. In nucleotides, the CDR3 is TGCGCCAGCAGCCCCCTCGGCGGTACTAGCACAGATACGCAGTATTTT. The variable domain in full, completed from reference TRBV5-1 and TRBJ2-3, reads KAGVTQTPRYLIKTRGQQVTLSCSPISGHRSVSWYQQTPGQGLQFLFEYFSETQRNKGNFPGRFSGRQFSNSRSEMNVSTLELGDSALYLCASSPLGGTSTDTQYFGPGTRLTVL.

This chain uses TRBV5-4 with TRBJ2-3, with 9 bases fitting TRBD1. The CDR3 spans 19 residues. From germline, CDR1 is SGHNT and CDR2 YYREEE (reference sequence). V lost 3 bases to trimming and J lost 0 bases; unmatched junction nucleotides: 14. The chain's CDR3 is CASSSPGQGTLTSTDTQYF. DNA for the CDR3: TGTGCCAGCAGCTCACCGGGACAGGGCACACTCACTAGCACAGATACGCAGTATTTT.

V and J are TRBV5-6 and TRBJ2-1, with 11 bases matching TRBD1. This CDR3 is built from 17 residues. The V gene end was trimmed by 1 base and the J gene end by 3 bases; junction bases not matched to a gene: 6. In germline, CDR1 is SGHDT, CDR2 YYEEEE. CDR3 loop: CASSLRVGQGDYNEQFF. CDR3 bases: TGTGCCAGCAGCTTGAGAGTGGGACAGGGGGACTACAATGAGCAGTTCTTC.

This clone was detected many times. This chain connects TRBV30 to TRBJ1-5; the D gene is possibly TRBD1 (6 bases). Germline lookup yields CDR1 GTSNPN and CDR2 SVGIG (reference sequence). V gave up 4 bases and J gave up 1 base, with 11 bases separating them. The CDR3 has 14 residues. DNA of the CDR3: TGTGCCTGGAAGAAAGGGGGGAGCAATCAGCCCCAGCATTTT. Protein: CAWKKGGSNQPQHF. Supplemented by reference TRBV30 and TRBJ1-5, the full variable domain reads SQTIHQWPATLVQPVGSPLSLECTVEGTSNPNLYWYRQAAGRGLQLLFYSVGIGQISSEVPQNLSASRPQDRQFILSSKKLLLSDSGFYLCAWKKGGSNQPQHFGDGTRLSIL.

The chain is built from TRBV6-5 and TRBJ2-1; 9 nucleotides align to TRBD1. The CDR3 covers 15 residues. Losses at the gene ends were 2 bases for V and 10 bases for J; bases not matched to a gene: 9. Germline loops: CDR1 MNHEY, CDR2 SVGAGI. The CDR3 sequence is CASSYDRGGWREQFF. The CDR3 DNA is TGTGCCAGCAGTTACGACAGGGGGGGGTGGAGGGAGCAGTTCTTC.

This clone has just a few counts. The chain recombines TRBV6-6 with TRBJ1-6; no clear D gene. CDR3 length equals 13 residues. Trimming removed 2 bases from V and 6 bases from J, with 5 bases in between. From germline, CDR1 is MNHNY and CDR2 SVGAGI (reference sequence). CDR3 sequence reads: CASSYDFNSPLHF. CDR3 sequence (DNA): TGTGCCAGCAGTTACGATTTTAATTCACCCCTCCACTTT.

The chain carries TRBV19 and TRBJ1-5; 7 bases agree with TRBD1. The J segment lost 3 bases and the V segment lost 7 bases, leaving 6 bases of the junction unmatched. Germline CDR1 and CDR2: LNHDA and SQIVND (reference sequence). CDR3 length: 14 amino acids. For the CDR3, the DNA is TGTGCCAGTACCGGAGACAGGGTCAATCAGCCCCAGCATTTT. It encodes CASTGDRVNQPQHF.

This clone was seen just once. The chain links TRBV20-1 to TRBJ1-2, with 7 bases matching TRBD1. Germline assignment: CDR1 DFQATT and CDR2 SNEGSKA (reference sequence). V lost 3 bases and J lost 4; bases outside the gene matches: 2. The CDR3 is 12 amino acids. This CDR3 is CSASRDSYGYTF. The CDR3 coding sequence is TGCAGTGCTAGTAGGGACAGCTATGGCTACACCTTC.

The J gene is TRBJ1-6, the V gene TRBV7-2; tentatively, D is TRBD1 (5 bases). The CDR3 spans 14 residues. The V gene lost 5 bases and the J gene lost 11 bases, with 16 bases spanning the gap. The V gene's germline CDR1 is SGHTA and CDR2 FQGNSA. This CDR3 is CASSVGGLGAPLHF. The CDR3 DNA reads TGTGCCAGCAGCGTGGGGGGGTTGGGGGCACCCCTCCACTTT.

For this clone: Distinct nucleotide sequences in the sample also encode this CDR3. The CDR3 nucleotides read TGTGCCTGGAGTGTAAGGGGGGATCAGCCCCAGCATTTT. As protein: CAWSVRGDQPQHF. This chain links TRBV30 with TRBJ1-5; D perhaps matches TRBD1 (6 bases). CDR3 length equals 13 residues. Per the germline V gene, CDR1 is GTSNPN and CDR2 is SVGIG (reference sequence). Deletions cut 0 bases from V and 5 bases from J, with 8 bases between.

This chain links TRBV19 with TRBJ2-5; 11 bases line up with TRBD2. This CDR3 has 14 residues. After removal of 8 bases from V and 6 bases from J, the junction contained 8 bases not matched to a gene. Germline CDR1 and CDR2: LNHDA and SQIVND (reference sequence). The CDR3 spells CASSGLAGTKTQYF. The CDR3 DNA reads TGTGCCAGTTCAGGACTAGCGGGTACGAAGACCCAGTACTTC.

The V gene is TRBV18, the J gene TRBJ2-4; no firm D call. The CDR3 loop spans 14 amino acids. V lost 2 bases and J 0 bases, leaving 5 bases between the germline ends. The germline gives CDR1 KGHSH, CDR2 LQKENI. The CDR3 sequence is CASSPVIAKNIQYF. The CDR3 DNA follows: TGTGCCAGCTCACCAGTGATAGCCAAAAACATTCAGTACTTC.

The rearrangement links TRBV4-1 to TRBJ1-2; D is possibly TRBD1 (6 bases). Trimming shortened V by 0 bases and J by 4 bases, and 15 bases separated the two germline ends. The CDR3 consists of 16 residues. Germline CDR1 MGHRA, CDR2 YSYEKL. CDR3 nucleotide sequence: TGCGCCAGCAGCCAAGAGTGGGCAGGGGAAATCTATGGCTACACCTTC. The encoded protein is CASSQEWAGEIYGYTF.

The rearrangement joins TRBV19 to TRBJ1-1; maybe TRBD1 (5 bases). The CDR3 is 16 amino acids. Germline V gives CDR1 LNHDA, CDR2 SQIVND (reference sequence). Trimming stripped 7 bases from V and 4 bases from J, with 22 bases between. The DNA for the CDR3 is TGTGCCAGTAAACCAACCGGGCAGGTAAGGGGCACTGAAGCTTTCTTT. Residues: CASKPTGQVRGTEAFF.

The chain links TRBV5-1 to TRBJ1-1, with a possible D match to TRBD1 (6 bases). V was trimmed by 2 bases and J by 3 bases, leaving 11 bases between them. The CDR3 is 14 residues long. Germline values: CDR1 SGHRS, CDR2 YFSETQ. CDR3 DNA: TGCGCCAGCAGCTTCAACGGACAGCACACTGAAGCTTTCTTT. Encoded protein: CASSFNGQHTEAFF.

The gene calls are TRBV27 and TRBJ1-2, with a tentative D call TRBD1 (6 bases). Trimming pared 6 bases from V and 8 bases from J, leaving 16 bases between. The V gene's germline CDR1 is MNHEY and CDR2 SMNVEV (reference sequence). CDR3 length: 13 amino acids. The CDR3 loop is CASRGNRVGGYTF. DNA of the CDR3: TGTGCCAGCAGAGGAAACAGGGTTGGAGGCTACACCTTC.

The chain employs TRBV6-5 and TRBJ2-1; no reliable D call. The CDR3 has 12 amino acids. From germline, CDR1 is MNHEY and CDR2 SVGAGI. V lost 6 bases and J 9 bases, leaving 12 bases between the germline ends. CDR3 in amino acids: CASSRRATEQFF. For the CDR3, the DNA is TGTGCCAGCAGCCGAAGGGCGACTGAGCAGTTCTTC.